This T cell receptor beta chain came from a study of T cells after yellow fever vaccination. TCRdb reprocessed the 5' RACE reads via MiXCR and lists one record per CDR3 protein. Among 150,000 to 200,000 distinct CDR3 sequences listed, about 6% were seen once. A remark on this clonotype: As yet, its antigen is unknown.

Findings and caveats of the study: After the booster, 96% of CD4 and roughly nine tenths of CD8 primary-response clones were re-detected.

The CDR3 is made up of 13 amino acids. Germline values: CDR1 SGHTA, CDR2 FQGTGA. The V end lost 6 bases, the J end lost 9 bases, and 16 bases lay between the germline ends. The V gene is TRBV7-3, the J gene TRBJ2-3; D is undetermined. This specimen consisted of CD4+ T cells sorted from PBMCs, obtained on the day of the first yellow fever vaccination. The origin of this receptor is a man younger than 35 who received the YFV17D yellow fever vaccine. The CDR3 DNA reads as TGTGCCAGCAGTTCCGACCCTGGATACACGCAGTATTTT. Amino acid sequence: CASSSDPGYTQYF.